Below are 17 T cell receptor beta chains sequenced from a single sample in a study of cytomegalovirus exposure and HLA in healthy donors. 60 Vbeta and 13 Jbeta primers were used in PCR. Data came from immunoSEQ multiplex PCR; TCRdb stores just in-frame clones and leaves some out. Among 250,000 to 350,000 clones listed, 75% to 90% were seen once. Source material: PBMCs. The receptor set was obtained from a man aged 35 to 55 in good health and CMV-seropositive.

The chain joins TRBV19 to TRBJ1-2; 7 bases align to TRBD1. The V segment lost 7 bases and the J segment 4 bases; nucleotides outside the gene matches: 9. The CDR3 totals 14 residues. Germline V gives CDR1 LNHDA, CDR2 SQIVND (reference sequence). CDR3 region: CASTPQGQTYGYTF. In nucleotides, the CDR3 is TGTGCCAGTACCCCCCAGGGACAGACCTATGGCTACACCTTC.

The chain is built from TRBV7-9 and TRBJ1-5, with 10 bases fitting TRBD1. This CDR3 has 16 residues. V dropped 7 bases and J dropped 4; count of bases not matched to a gene: 10. CDR1 and CDR2 (germline): SEHNR, FQNEAQ (reference sequence). The CDR3 nucleotides are TGTGCCAGCACCTTCGGGACAGGGGAGGGTAATCAGCCCCAGCATTTT. Translating gives CASTFGTGEGNQPQHF.

The V gene is TRBV14, the J gene TRBJ2-7, with TRBD1 matching over 7 bases. CDR1 and CDR2 (germline): SGHDN, FVKESK. This CDR3 region has 13 residues. Losses at the gene ends were 6 bases for V and 1 base for J; bases not matched to a gene: 3. CDR3 nucleotide sequence: TGTGCCAGCAGGCGGACAGGATCCTACGAGCAGTACTTC. It encodes CASRRTGSYEQYF.

The rearrangement links TRBV9 to TRBJ2-7; 7 bases are a match to TRBD1. Germline V gene lookup returns CDR1 SGDLS and CDR2 YYNGEE. The V gene end was trimmed by 0 bases and the J gene end by 6 bases; junction bases not matched to a gene: 3. The CDR3 covers 13 residues. The chain's CDR3 is CASSVGAGGEQYF. The CDR3 nucleotides read TGTGCCAGCAGCGTAGGGGCAGGGGGCGAGCAGTACTTC. The whole variable domain, remainder taken from reference TRBV9 and TRBJ2-7, is DSGVTQTPKHLITATGQRVTLRCSPRSGDLSVYWYQQSLDQGLQFLIQYYNGEERAKGNILERFSAQQFPDLHSELNLSSLELGDSALYFCASSVGAGGEQYFGPGTRLTVT.

V is TRBV7-9 and J is TRBJ1-2, with 8 nucleotides matching TRBD1. Germline CDR1 is SEHNR and CDR2 is FQNEAQ (reference sequence). This CDR3 comprises 15 residues. V lost 5 bases, J lost 6 bases, and 11 bases stayed unmatched. CDR3 coding DNA: TGTGCCAGCAGCCCTCCAGGGGGCGCAAAGAATGGCTACACCTTC. It specifies CASSPPGGAKNGYTF.

The chain recombines TRBV6-5 with TRBJ1-1, with a tentative D call TRBD1 (6 bases). The CDR3 extends over 15 amino acids. Looked up from germline, CDR1 is MNHEY and CDR2 is SVGAGI. Trimming pared 4 bases from V and 0 bases from J, leaving 12 bases between. CDR3 region: CASSSSGTLNTEAFF. The CDR3 DNA reads TGTGCCAGCAGTTCCTCAGGGACATTGAACACTGAAGCTTTCTTT.

This sequence joins TRBV19 and TRBJ2-5, with 12 bases identical to TRBD1. The CDR3 length is 19 residues. Trimming at V came to 5 bases and at J to 1 base, leaving 14 bases not matched to a gene. Per germline, CDR1 LNHDA and CDR2 SQIVND (reference sequence). The CDR3 DNA reads as TGTGCCAGTAGTCCCCTCCCGCCGGGACAGGGGGCGTCCCAAGAGACCCAGTACTTC. Its protein is CASSPLPPGQGASQETQYF.

In the case of this clone: The junction and the germline gene differ at one end; a read error may be behind it. J is TRBJ1-5 and V is TRBV19; 8 positions agree with TRBD1. Germline V gene sequence: CDR1 LNHDA, CDR2 SQIVND (reference sequence). The CDR3 is 18 amino acids. Here the CDR3 reads CASSILGRGGQGNQSQHF. CDR3 coding DNA: TGTGCCAGTAGTATCCTAGGGCGAGGTGGACAGGGCAATCAGTCCCAGCATTTT.

About this clone itself: Other DNA sequences in the sample encode the same CDR3. The CDR3 reads CASSLGQVYNEQFF. The CDR3 DNA is TGCGCCAGCAGCTTGGGACAGGTTTACAATGAGCAGTTCTTC. The chain links TRBV5-1 to TRBJ2-1; the D gene is possibly TRBD1 (6 bases). V was pared by 0 bases and J by 4 bases, with 8 bases between. The CDR3 covers 14 residues. Germline-derived CDR1 and CDR2 are SGHRS and YFSETQ.

The chain uses TRBV28 and TRBJ1-1; D gene uncertain. Germline values: CDR1 MDHEN, CDR2 SYDVKM. Trimming pared 6 bases from V and 1 base from J, leaving 21 bases between. The CDR3 has 17 residues. The CDR3, as DNA: TGTGCCAGCAGCCCGGGAGGGTGGGGAAGGGCGAACACTGAAGCTTTCTTT. Its protein is CASSPGGWGRANTEAFF. Supplemented by reference TRBV28 and TRBJ1-1, the full variable domain reads DVKVTQSSRYLVKRTGEKVFLECVQDMDHENMFWYRQDPGLGLRLIYFSYDVKMKEKGDIPEGYSVSREKKERFSLILESASTNQTSMYLCASSPGGWGRANTEAFFGQGTRLTVV.

The rearrangement uses TRBV18 and TRBJ2-7; D remains unclear. This CDR3 comprises 13 residues. Per the germline V gene, CDR1 is KGHSH and CDR2 is LQKENI. Between the trimmed V and J ends, which lost 2 bases and 3 bases, there was a span of 8 bases. This CDR3 is CASSPNLDYEQYF. The CDR3 region has the DNA TGTGCCAGCTCACCAAACCTAGACTACGAGCAGTACTTC.

The chain recombines TRBV30 with TRBJ1-2; possibly TRBD1 for D (5 bases). The V and J ends lost 5 bases and 2 bases respectively, with 6 bases between them. Germline-derived CDR1 and CDR2 are GTSNPN and SVGIG (reference sequence). The CDR3 sequence is 11 residues long. The CDR3 nucleotides read TGTGCCTGGCGACAGAACTATGGCTACACCTTC. As protein: CAWRQNYGYTF.

The chain joins TRBV19 to TRBJ1-2; D is unresolved. Trimming took off 8 bases at V and 1 base at J, with 14 bases between the two ends. Looked up from germline, CDR1 is LNHDA and CDR2 is SQIVND (reference sequence). The CDR3 covers 14 residues. CDR3 in amino acids: CASGASSHNYGYTF. The DNA for the CDR3 is TGTGCCAGTGGAGCGAGCAGCCATAACTATGGCTACACCTTC.

The chain recombines TRBV4-2 with TRBJ1-1; D not resolved. The CDR3 is 15 residues long. Per germline, CDR1 LGHNA and CDR2 YNFKEQ. Trimming took off 4 bases at V and 0 bases at J, with 12 bases between the two ends. CDR3 sequence reads: CASSPGGLMNTEAFF. The CDR3 nucleotides are TGTGCCAGCAGCCCCGGCGGTCTCATGAACACTGAAGCTTTCTTT.

V gene TRBV30 combines with J gene TRBJ2-7; TRBD2 agrees at 7 bases. The CDR3 totals 13 residues. The ends lost 4 bases at V and 7 bases at J; junction bases unmatched: 10. Germline CDR1 and CDR2: GTSNPN and SVGIG (reference sequence). The CDR3 loop is CAWTPGRGLEQYF. CDR3 DNA sequence: TGTGCCTGGACCCCGGGGCGGGGGTTGGAGCAGTACTTC. Complete variable domain (other parts from reference TRBV30 and TRBJ2-7): SQTIHQWPATLVQPVGSPLSLECTVEGTSNPNLYWYRQAAGRGLQLLFYSVGIGQISSEVPQNLSASRPQDRQFILSSKKLLLSDSGFYLCAWTPGRGLEQYFGPGTRLTVT.

The V gene is TRBV21-1, the J gene TRBJ2-7; the table's D gene call, TRBD2, was not cross checked with the DNA. TRBV21-1 is termed a pseudogene. This CDR3 is 16 amino acids long. The CDR3 spells CASSLRTSGSSYEQYF. CDR3 bases: TGTGCCAGCAGCCTACGGACTAGCGGGAGCTCCTACGAGCAGTACTTC.

The chain recombines TRBV5-1 with TRBJ2-3, with 8 bases matching TRBD2. The V segment lost 3 bases and the J segment 2 bases; nucleotides outside the gene matches: 5. This CDR3 contains 15 residues. Germline V gene sequence: CDR1 SGHRS, CDR2 YFSETQ. The CDR3 is CASSSAGEITDTQYF. CDR3 bases: TGCGCCAGCAGCTCAGCGGGAGAAATCACAGATACGCAGTATTTT.